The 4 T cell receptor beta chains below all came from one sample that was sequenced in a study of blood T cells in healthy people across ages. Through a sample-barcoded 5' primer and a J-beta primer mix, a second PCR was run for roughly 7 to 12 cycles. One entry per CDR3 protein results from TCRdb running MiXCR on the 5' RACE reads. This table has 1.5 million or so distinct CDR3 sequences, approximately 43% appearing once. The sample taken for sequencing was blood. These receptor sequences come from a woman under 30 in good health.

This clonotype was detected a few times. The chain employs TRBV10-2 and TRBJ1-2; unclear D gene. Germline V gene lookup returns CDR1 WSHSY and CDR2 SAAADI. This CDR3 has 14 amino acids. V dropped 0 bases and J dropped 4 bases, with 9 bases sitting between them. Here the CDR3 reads CASSESGRPYGYTF. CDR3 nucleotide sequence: TGCGCCAGCAGTGAGTCGGGCAGGCCCTATGGCTACACCTTC.

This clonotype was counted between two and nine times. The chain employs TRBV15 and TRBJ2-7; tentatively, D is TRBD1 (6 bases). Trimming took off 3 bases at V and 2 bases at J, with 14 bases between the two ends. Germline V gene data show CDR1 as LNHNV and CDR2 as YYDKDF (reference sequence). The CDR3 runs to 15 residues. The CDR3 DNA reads TGTGCCACCAGCAGGCTTTGGGACACTACCTACGAGCAGTACTTC. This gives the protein CATSRLWDTTYEQYF. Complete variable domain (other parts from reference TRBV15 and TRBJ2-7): DAMVIQNPRYQVTQFGKPVTLSCSQTLNHNVMYWYQQKSSQAPKLLFHYYDKDFNNEADTPDNFQSRRPNTSFCFLDIRSPGLGDTAMYLCATSRLWDTTYEQYFGPGTRLTVT.

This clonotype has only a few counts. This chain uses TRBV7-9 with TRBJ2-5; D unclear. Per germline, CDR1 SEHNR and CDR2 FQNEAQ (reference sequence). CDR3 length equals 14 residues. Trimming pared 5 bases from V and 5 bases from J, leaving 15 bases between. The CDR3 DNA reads TGTGCCAGCAGCGTTAACGTGGGGATCGAGACCCAGTACTTC. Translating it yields CASSVNVGIETQYF.

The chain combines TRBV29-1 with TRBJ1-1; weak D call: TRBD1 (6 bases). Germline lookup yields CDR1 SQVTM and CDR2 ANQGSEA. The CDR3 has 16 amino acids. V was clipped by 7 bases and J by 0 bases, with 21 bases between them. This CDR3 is CSALGNRDTLNTEAFF. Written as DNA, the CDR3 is TGCAGCGCCCTGGGAAACAGGGATACCCTGAACACTGAAGCTTTCTTT.